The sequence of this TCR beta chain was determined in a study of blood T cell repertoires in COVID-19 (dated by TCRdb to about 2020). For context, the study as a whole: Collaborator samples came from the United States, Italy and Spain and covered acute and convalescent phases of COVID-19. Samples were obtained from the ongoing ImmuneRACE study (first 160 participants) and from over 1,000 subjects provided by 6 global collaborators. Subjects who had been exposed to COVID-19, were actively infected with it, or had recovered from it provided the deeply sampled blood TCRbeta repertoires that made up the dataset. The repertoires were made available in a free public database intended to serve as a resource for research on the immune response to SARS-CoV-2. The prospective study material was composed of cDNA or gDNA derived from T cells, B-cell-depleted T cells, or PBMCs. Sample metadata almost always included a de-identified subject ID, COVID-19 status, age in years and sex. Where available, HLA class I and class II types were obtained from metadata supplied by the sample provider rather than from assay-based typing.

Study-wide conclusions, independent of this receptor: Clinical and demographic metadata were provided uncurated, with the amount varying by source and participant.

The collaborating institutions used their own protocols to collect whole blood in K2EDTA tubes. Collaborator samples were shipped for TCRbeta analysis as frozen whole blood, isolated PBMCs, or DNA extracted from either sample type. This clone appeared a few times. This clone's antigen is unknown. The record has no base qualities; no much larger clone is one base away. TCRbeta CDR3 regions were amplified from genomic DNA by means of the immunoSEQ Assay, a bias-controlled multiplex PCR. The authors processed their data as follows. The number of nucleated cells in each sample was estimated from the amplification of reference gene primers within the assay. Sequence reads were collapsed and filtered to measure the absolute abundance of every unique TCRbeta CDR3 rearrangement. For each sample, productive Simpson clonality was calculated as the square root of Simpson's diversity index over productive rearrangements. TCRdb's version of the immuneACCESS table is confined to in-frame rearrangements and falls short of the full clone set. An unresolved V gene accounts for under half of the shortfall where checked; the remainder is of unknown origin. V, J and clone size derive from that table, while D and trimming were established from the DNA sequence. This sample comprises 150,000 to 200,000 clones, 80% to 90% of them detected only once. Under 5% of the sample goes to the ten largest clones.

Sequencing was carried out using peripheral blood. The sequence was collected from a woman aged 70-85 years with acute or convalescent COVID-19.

The CDR3 reads CASNVGDRSLNTIYF. The sequenced DNA: TGTGCCTCGAACGTAGGGGATCGGTCTCTGAACACCATATATTTT. Recombination joined TRBV9 with TRBJ1-3; a tentative D call is TRBD1 (5 bases match). CDR3 length: 15 amino acids, cysteine to phenylalanine. Of the read, only the CDR3 DNA is kept; its 45 bases are in frame from base 1. Trimming removed 10 bases from V and 7 bases from J, leaving 24 bases between the germline ends. The germline V gene yields SGDLS for CDR1 and YYNGEE for CDR2.